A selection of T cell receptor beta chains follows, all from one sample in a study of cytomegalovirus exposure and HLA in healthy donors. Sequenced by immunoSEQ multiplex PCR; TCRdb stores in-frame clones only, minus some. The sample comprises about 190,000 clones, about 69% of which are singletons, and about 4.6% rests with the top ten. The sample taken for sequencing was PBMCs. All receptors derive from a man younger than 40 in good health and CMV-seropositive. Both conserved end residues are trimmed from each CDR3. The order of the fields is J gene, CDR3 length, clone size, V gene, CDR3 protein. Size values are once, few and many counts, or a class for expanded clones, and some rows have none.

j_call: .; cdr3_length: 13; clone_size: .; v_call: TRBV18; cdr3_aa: ASSPPQGVTNEQY
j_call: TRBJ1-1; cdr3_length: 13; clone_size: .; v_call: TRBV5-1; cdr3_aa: ARGLDRARNTEAF
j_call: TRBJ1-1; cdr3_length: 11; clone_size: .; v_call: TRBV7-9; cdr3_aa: ASSLSKNTEAF
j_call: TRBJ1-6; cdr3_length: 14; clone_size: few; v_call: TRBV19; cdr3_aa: ATSDSPSSYNSPLH
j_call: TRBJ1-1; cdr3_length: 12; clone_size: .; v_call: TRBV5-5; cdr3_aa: ASSFGQGAGEAF
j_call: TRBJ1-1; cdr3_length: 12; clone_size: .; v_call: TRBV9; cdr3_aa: ASSVSTANTEAF
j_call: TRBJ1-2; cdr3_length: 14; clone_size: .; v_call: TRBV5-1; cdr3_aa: ASSWGNTGASGGYT
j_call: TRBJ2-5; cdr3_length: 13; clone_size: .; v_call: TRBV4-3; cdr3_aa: ASSRDRGFRETQY
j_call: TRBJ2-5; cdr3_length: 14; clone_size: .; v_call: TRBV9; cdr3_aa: ASSNRGRAIGETQY
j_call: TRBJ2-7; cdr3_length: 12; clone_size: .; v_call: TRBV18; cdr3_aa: ASSPRDMAYEQY
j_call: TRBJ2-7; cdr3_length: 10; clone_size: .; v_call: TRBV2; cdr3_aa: ASSSRENEQY
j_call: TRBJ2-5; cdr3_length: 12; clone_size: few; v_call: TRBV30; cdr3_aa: AWSVESNQETQY
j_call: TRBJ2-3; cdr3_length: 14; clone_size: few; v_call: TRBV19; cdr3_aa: ASSMPSGRSTDTQY
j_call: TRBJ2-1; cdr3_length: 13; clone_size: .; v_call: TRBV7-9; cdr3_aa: SSSLGDREGNEQF
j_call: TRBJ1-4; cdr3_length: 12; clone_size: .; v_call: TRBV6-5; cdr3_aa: ASSEKAGNEKLF
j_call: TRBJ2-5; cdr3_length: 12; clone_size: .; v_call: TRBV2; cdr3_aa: AILRTGGQETQY
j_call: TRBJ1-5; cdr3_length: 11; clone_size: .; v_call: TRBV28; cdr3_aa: ASRDKSNQPQH
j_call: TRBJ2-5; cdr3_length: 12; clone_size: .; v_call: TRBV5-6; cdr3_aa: ASSRRGNQETQY
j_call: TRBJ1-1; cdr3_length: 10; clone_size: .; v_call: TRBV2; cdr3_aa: ASSGGYTEAF
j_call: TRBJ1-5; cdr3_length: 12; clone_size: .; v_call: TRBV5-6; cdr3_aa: ASSSTGYSQPQH
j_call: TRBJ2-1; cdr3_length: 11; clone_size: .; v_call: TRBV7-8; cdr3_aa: ASSLGQQNGQF
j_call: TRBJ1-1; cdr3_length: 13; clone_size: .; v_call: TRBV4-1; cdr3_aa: ASSQDAGSGVSAF
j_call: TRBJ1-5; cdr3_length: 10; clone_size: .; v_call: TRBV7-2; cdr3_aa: ASSSQNQPQH
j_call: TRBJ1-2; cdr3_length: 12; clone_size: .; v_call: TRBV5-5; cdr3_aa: ASTASTGDYGYT
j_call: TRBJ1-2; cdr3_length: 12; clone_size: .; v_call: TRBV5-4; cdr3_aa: ASSSTGASYGYT
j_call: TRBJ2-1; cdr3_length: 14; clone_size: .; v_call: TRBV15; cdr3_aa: ATSRLPRTSRGEQF
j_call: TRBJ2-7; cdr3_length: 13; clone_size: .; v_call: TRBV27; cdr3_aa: ASSWTGTDSYEQY
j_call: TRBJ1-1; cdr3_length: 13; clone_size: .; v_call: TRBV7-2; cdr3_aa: ASSLALGQNTEAF
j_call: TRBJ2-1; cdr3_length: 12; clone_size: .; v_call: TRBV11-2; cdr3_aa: ASSPNRGYNEQF
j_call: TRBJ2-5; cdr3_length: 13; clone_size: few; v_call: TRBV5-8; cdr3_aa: ASSLHGTAQETQY
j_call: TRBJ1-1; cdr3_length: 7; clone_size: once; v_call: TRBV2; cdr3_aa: ASSERAF
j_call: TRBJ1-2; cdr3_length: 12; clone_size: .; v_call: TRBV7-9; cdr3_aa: ASSLGQGAPGYT
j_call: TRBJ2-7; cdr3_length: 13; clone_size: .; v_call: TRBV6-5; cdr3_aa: ASSYAGATPYEQY
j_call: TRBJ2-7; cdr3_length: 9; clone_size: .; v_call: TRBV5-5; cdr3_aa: ASSPSYEQY
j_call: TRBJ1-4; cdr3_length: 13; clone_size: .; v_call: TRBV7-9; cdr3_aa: SSSLGDLSPEKLF
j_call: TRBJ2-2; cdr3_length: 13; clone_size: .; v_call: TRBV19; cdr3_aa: ASSIGTGGTGELF
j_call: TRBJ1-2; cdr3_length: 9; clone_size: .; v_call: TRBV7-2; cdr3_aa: ASSSRAGYT